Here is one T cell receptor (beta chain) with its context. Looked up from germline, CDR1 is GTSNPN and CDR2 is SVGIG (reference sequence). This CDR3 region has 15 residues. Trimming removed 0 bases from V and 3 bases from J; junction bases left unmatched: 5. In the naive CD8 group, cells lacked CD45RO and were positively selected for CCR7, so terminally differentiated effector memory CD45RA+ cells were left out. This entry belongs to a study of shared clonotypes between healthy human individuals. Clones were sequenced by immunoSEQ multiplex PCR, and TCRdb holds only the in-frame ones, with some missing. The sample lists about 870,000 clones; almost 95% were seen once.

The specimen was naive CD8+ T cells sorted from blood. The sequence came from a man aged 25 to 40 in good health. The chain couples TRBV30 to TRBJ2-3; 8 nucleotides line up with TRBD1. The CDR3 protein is CAWSVAQGETDTQYF. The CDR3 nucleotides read TGTGCCTGGAGTGTCGCACAGGGGGAAACAGATACGCAGTATTTT. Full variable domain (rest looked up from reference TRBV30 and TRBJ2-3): SQTIHQWPATLVQPVGSPLSLECTVEGTSNPNLYWYRQAAGRGLQLLFYSVGIGQISSEVPQNLSASRPQDRQFILSSKKLLLSDSGFYLCAWSVAQGETDTQYFGPGTRLTVL.